This is a list of T cell receptor beta chains from one sample in a study of blood T cell repertoires in COVID-19. Only in-frame clones appear in the TCRdb table, and some are missing; sequencing was by immunoSEQ multiplex PCR. The table includes 30,000 to 40,000 clones, approximately 86% detected once. Sequencing input: peripheral blood. These receptors were collected from an elderly woman with active or convalescent COVID-19. CDR3s include the opening cysteine and the closing phenylalanine or tryptophan. A D gene is named only where the DNA matches it firmly. Part of the rows lack a size; the others show once, few, many or a class for expanded clones.

abundance,j_gene,d_gene,v_gene,CDR3aa,CDR3nt
-,TRBJ2-7,-,TRBV29-1,CSVEQGKRYEQYF,TGCAGCGTTGAACAGGGGAAAAGGTACGAGCAGTACTTC
-,TRBJ2-1,TRBD1,TRBV24-1,CATSGTRDSLNEQFF,TGTGCCACCAGTGGTACCCGGGACAGCCTCAATGAGCAGTTCTTC
-,TRBJ2-7,TRBD2,TRBV5-1,CASSPESGGWDEQYF,TGCGCCAGCAGCCCGGAGTCGGGGGGTTGGGACGAGCAGTACTTC
once,TRBJ1-2,-,TRBV25-1,CASGTSFGYTF,TGTGCCAGCGGGACAAGCTTTGGCTACACCTTC
-,TRBJ2-2,-,TRBV4-3,CASSQEALTSFPGELFF,TGCGCCAGCAGCCAAGAGGCCCTTACTAGCTTTCCCGGGGAGCTGTTTTTT
-,TRBJ2-7,-,TRBV20-1,CSASAQTYEQYF,TGCAGTGCTAGTGCCCAGACCTACGAGCAGTACTTC
-,TRBJ1-6,-,TRBV19,CAAHSQGTNSPLHF,TGTGCCGCTCACTCCCAGGGAACCAATTCACCCCTCCACTTT
-,TRBJ1-5,-,TRBV6-5,CATCVGLDQPQHF,TGTGCCACCTGCGTCGGGTTAGATCAGCCCCAGCATTTT
-,TRBJ2-3,-,TRBV4-2,CASSQLASTDTQYF,TGTGCCAGCAGCCAACTAGCGTCCACAGATACGCAGTATTTT
-,TRBJ1-5,TRBD1,TRBV7-2,CASSLGQGKVQPQHF,TGTGCCAGCAGCTTGGGACAGGGGAAAGTCCAGCCCCAGCATTTT
-,TRBJ2-2,-,TRBV3-1/TRBV3-2,CASSQGATGTGELFF,TGTGCCAGCAGCCAAGGGGCAACAGGGACCGGGGAGCTGTTTTTT
once,TRBJ2-2,TRBD1,TRBV6-5,CASRRRGQAGELFF,TGTGCCAGCAGACGCAGGGGGCAGGCCGGGGAGCTGTTTTTT